The 18 T cell receptor beta chains given below trace back to one sample, sequenced in a study of blood T cell repertoires in COVID-19. The protocol was immunoSEQ multiplex PCR, while the TCRdb copy is restricted to in-frame clones and leaves out a portion. In the table there are around 260,000 clones, roughly 86% of which are singletons. Specimen: peripheral blood. The receptors derive from a human donor in a cohort sampled during active COVID-19.

The rearrangement uses TRBV28 and TRBJ1-3; TRBD1 is a possible D gene (6 bases). The V and J ends lost 2 bases and 2 bases respectively, with 7 bases between them. CDR1 and CDR2 from the germline V gene are MDHEN and SYDVKM. The CDR3 runs 14 residues. The CDR3 protein is CASSLTGTGNTIYF. CDR3 coding DNA: TGTGCCAGCAGTTTAACAGGGACTGGAAACACCATATATTTT.

The chain employs TRBV5-4 and TRBJ2-5; TRBD2 matches 13 bases. With V trimmed by 3 bases and J by 5 bases, 4 bases remained unmatched. This CDR3 spans 15 amino acids. Looked up from germline, CDR1 is SGHNT and CDR2 is YYREEE (reference sequence). CDR3 sequence: CASSSGLAGRETQYF. CDR3 nucleotide sequence: TGTGCCAGCAGCTCGGGACTAGCGGGACGGGAGACCCAGTACTTC.

Turning to this clone: With a much larger clone just one base away, this may be a read error. Other DNA sequences in this sample translate to the same CDR3. The chain has TRBV27 and TRBJ2-7, with no clear D. The CDR3 covers 13 residues. V lost 2 bases and J 0 bases, leaving 5 bases between the germline ends. Germline lookup yields CDR1 MNHEY and CDR2 SMNVEV (reference sequence). CDR3 DNA sequence: TGTGCCAGCAGTTTAACGAGCTCCTACGAGCAGTACTTC. Its protein product is CASSLTSSYEQYF.

The genes are TRBV5-1 and TRBJ2-3; 11 nucleotides line up with TRBD2. Germline V gives CDR1 SGHRS, CDR2 YFSETQ. Trimming at V came to 0 bases and at J to 3 bases, leaving 15 bases not matched to a gene. The CDR3 consists of 20 residues. In DNA, the CDR3 is TGCGCCAGCAGCTTGGTGTCTAGCGGGGGGTCGGGTTTGATTACAGATACGCAGTATTTT. This encodes CASSLVSSGGSGLITDTQYF.

The V call is TRBV19, the J call TRBJ1-3; unclear D gene. Trimming shortened V by 5 bases and J by 0 bases, and 8 bases separated the two germline ends. The germline gives CDR1 LNHDA, CDR2 SQIVND (reference sequence). The CDR3 runs to 14 residues. The chain's CDR3 is CASSSLSSGNTIYF. CDR3 in DNA: TGTGCCAGTAGTTCACTTAGCTCTGGAAACACCATATATTTT.

The chain carries TRBV7-9 and TRBJ1-2; D remains ambiguous. Between the trimmed V and J ends, which lost 0 bases and 1 base, there was a span of 15 bases. The CDR3 covers 17 residues. Germline V gene sequence: CDR1 SEHNR, CDR2 FQNEAQ (reference sequence). In DNA form, the CDR3 reads TGTGCCAGCAGCTTAGCGCGCACCGAGAGGGATAACTATGGCTACACCTTC. It yields the protein CASSLARTERDNYGYTF.

V is TRBV6-2 or TRBV6-3 and J is TRBJ2-7; 7 bases line up with TRBD1. V gave up 5 bases and J gave up 1 base; unmatched junction bases: 8. Germline V gene sequence: CDR1 MNHEY, CDR2 SVGEGT. This CDR3 is built from 15 residues. CDR3 protein: CASSDTGDPSYEQYF. In DNA, the CDR3 is TGTGCCAGCAGTGATACAGGGGACCCTTCCTACGAGCAGTACTTC.

The chain links TRBV4-3 to TRBJ1-1; possible D gene TRBD1, 6 bases. Germline V gives CDR1 LGHNA, CDR2 YSLEER. Between the trimmed V and J ends, which lost 1 base and 0 bases, there was a span of 21 bases. The CDR3 totals 19 residues. The CDR3 bases are TGCGCCAGCAGCCAAGCTATCGAATGGACAGTACTCATGAACACTGAAGCTTTCTTT. Protein product: CASSQAIEWTVLMNTEAFF.

The chain uses TRBV7-3 and TRBJ2-3, with D hard to call. Germline CDR1 is SGHTA and CDR2 is FQGTGA. The CDR3 length is 13 residues. V gave up 3 bases and J gave up 3 bases, with 7 bases separating them. CDR3 DNA sequence: TGTGCCAGCAGCTTCCCAGGAACAGATACGCAGTATTTT. Encoded protein: CASSFPGTDTQYF.

The rearrangement uses TRBV7-2 and TRBJ2-7, with 9 bases that match TRBD2. Per the germline V gene, CDR1 is SGHTA and CDR2 is FQGNSA. V gave up 5 bases and J gave up 0 bases; unmatched junction bases: 5. The CDR3 has 15 residues. The CDR3 reads CASSLGTSRSYEQYF. CDR3 coding DNA: TGTGCCAGCAGCCTGGGGACTAGCCGCTCCTACGAGCAGTACTTC.

The chain uses TRBV11-2 and TRBJ2-1; 9 bases fit TRBD2. V lost 5 bases, J lost 8 bases, and 22 bases stayed unmatched. The CDR3 sequence is 19 residues long. Germline V lookup: CDR1 SGHAT, CDR2 FQNNGV. CDR3 amino acids: CASSPRRLAGQGTIDEQFF. CDR3 nucleotide sequence: TGTGCCAGCAGCCCAAGGAGGCTAGCGGGGCAGGGAACGATTGATGAGCAGTTCTTC.

The chain joins TRBV6-5 to TRBJ2-7; D possibly corresponds to TRBD2 (7 bases). Germline lookup yields CDR1 MNHEY and CDR2 SVGAGI. The CDR3 contains 12 residues. Trimming pared 8 bases from V and 3 bases from J, leaving 11 bases between. CDR3 sequence (DNA): TGTGCCAGCGGGGGGGGCGGCTACGAGCAGTACTTC. Residues: CASGGGGYEQYF.

This rearrangement joins TRBV10-3 to TRBJ2-1, with 12 bases that match TRBD2. V lost 4 bases, J lost 10 bases, and 8 bases stayed unmatched. The CDR3 is made up of 15 amino acids. CDR1 ENHRY and CDR2 SYGVKD come from the germline V gene. DNA for the CDR3: TGTGCCATCAGTGCCGGGACTAGCGGGTTCGCGGAGCAGTTCTTC. It encodes CAISAGTSGFAEQFF.

The chain employs TRBV6-5 and TRBJ2-3; D is undetermined. Trimming shortened V by 5 bases and J by 5 bases, and 5 bases separated the two germline ends. CDR3 length: 11 residues. The germline V gene has CDR1 MNHEY and CDR2 SVGAGI. For the CDR3, the DNA is TGTGCCAGCAGTAATCAAGATACGCAGTATTTT. Residues: CASSNQDTQYF.

The J gene is TRBJ2-1, the V gene TRBV27; 13 bases are shared with TRBD2. J lost 5 bases, V lost 6 bases, and 1 base had no gene match. CDR3 length equals 14 residues. Germline V gives CDR1 MNHEY, CDR2 SMNVEV (reference sequence). CDR3 DNA sequence: TGTGCCAGCAGGGGACTAGCGGGGCACAATGAGCAGTTCTTC. This sequence encodes CASRGLAGHNEQFF.

The CDR3: CASSSLAGGNTGELFF. The CDR3 coding sequence is TGCGCCAGCAGCTCGCTAGCGGGGGGGAACACCGGGGAGCTGTTTTTT. V gene TRBV5-1 combines with J gene TRBJ2-2, with 11 bases identical to TRBD2. CDR3 length: 16 residues. Germline V gene sequence: CDR1 SGHRS, CDR2 YFSETQ. The J segment lost 1 base and the V segment lost 3 bases, leaving 2 bases of the junction unmatched.

The chain is built from TRBV6-2 or TRBV6-3 and TRBJ1-4, with TRBD1 identical over 8 bases. V dropped 6 bases and J dropped 8; count of bases not matched to a gene: 14. Germline CDR1 and CDR2: MNHEY and SVGEGT. CDR3 length: 16 residues. The CDR3 is CASSTTDGQGLEKLFF. The CDR3, as DNA: TGTGCCAGCAGCACCACCGATGGACAGGGTTTGGAAAAACTGTTTTTT.

A few counts support this clone. The chain employs TRBV5-4 and TRBJ2-7; 8 bases are shared with TRBD2. J lost 0 bases, V lost 0 bases, and 8 bases had no gene match. Germline CDR1 SGHNT, CDR2 YYREEE (reference sequence). CDR3 length: 17 residues. The DNA of the CDR3 is TGTGCCAGCAGCTTGGGACCCGGGCTAGCGGGCTCCTACGAGCAGTACTTC. Amino acid sequence: CASSLGPGLAGSYEQYF.